This T cell receptor (beta chain) was retrieved from a study of cytomegalovirus exposure and HLA in healthy donors. Notes on the study in general: For most TCR beta V segments, an earlier analysis put the productive rate at about 87% or about 30% of the time.

Trimming cost V 2 bases and J 3 bases, with 9 bases left between them. The CDR3 sequence is 14 residues long. Germline V gene lookup returns CDR1 MDHEN and CDR2 SYDVKM. The primer mix had 60 Vbeta and 13 Jbeta primers. The data were produced by immunoSEQ multiplex PCR, yet TCRdb's version contains in-frame clones alone and is incomplete. The data contain 150,000 to 200,000 clones, about 76% of them singletons. Notes on this clone: Its cognate antigen is unknown.

What was sequenced was PBMCs. The V gene is TRBV28, the J gene TRBJ2-3; D possibly corresponds to TRBD2 (6 bases). The clonotype comes from a female donor in good health and CMV-seronegative. CDR3 amino acids: CASSLAGLTDTQYF. CDR3 bases: TGTGCCAGCAGTTTAGCGGGGCTGACAGATACGCAGTATTTT.